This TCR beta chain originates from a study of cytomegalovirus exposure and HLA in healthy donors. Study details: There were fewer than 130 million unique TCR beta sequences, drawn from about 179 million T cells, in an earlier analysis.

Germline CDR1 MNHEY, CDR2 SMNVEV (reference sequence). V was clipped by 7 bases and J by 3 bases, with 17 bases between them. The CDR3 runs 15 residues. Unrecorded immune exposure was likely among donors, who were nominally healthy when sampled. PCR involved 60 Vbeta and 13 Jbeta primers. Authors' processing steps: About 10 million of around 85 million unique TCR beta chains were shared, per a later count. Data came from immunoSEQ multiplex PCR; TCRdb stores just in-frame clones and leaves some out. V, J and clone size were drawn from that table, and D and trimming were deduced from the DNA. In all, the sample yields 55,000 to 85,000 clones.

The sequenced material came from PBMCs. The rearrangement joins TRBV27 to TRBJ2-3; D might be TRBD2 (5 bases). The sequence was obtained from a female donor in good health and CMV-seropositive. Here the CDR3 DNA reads TGTGCCAGCACCCCGGGCGGGTTCAAGACAGATACGCAGTATTTT. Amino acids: CASTPGGFKTDTQYF.